This T cell receptor beta chain emerged from a study of shared clonotypes between healthy human individuals. The V gene's germline CDR1 is SGHTA and CDR2 FQGNSA. The CDR3 totals 14 residues. V was pared by 5 bases and J by 5 bases, with 8 bases of the junction left unmatched. CD45RA-negative memory and CD45RA+ naive subsets were split from the CD4+ cells. General observations from the study: Several donors shared approximately 5% of their naive CD4 clonotypes.

As regards this clone: Its target is unknown.

As originally analysed: There were no quality scores in the junction-only immunoSEQ sequences, so filtering differed. Method: immunoSEQ multiplex PCR; TCRdb's copy keeps in-frame clones and lacks some. For V, J and clone size, that table is used; D and trimming come from the DNA. The sample records a few million clones, nearly 97% being singletons. The sample was naive CD4+ T cells sorted from blood. Subset defined: CD45RA+ positively selected. The chain has TRBV7-2 and TRBJ2-7, with 8 bases identical to TRBD2. The sequence was obtained from a man aged 18 to 29 in good health. The CDR3 spells CASSPTSGLNEQYF. The CDR3 bases are TGTGCCAGCAGCCCTACTAGCGGTCTAAACGAGCAGTACTTC.